The source of this TCR beta chain is a study of T cells in localized non-small cell lung cancer. Study-wide findings and caveats: Paired adjacent lung recovered a median approximately 62 of the top 100 tumor clones.

V lost 3 bases to trimming and J lost 7 bases; unmatched junction nucleotides: 8. Per germline, CDR1 MNHEY and CDR2 SMNVEV (reference sequence). The CDR3 loop spans 15 amino acids. As concerns this clone: Its antigen is currently unknown.

Clones were read by immunoSEQ multiplex PCR, and TCRdb kept only the in-frame ones, dropping some. Altogether roughly 1,300 clones are present, approximately 29% being singletons, with the ten largest covering around 9.2%. This chain joins TRBV27 and TRBJ2-5; 10 nucleotides match TRBD1. This clonotype originated in a male donor aged 60 or older with stage II squamous cell lung carcinoma. The starting material was lung tumor tissue, obtained before any cancer treatment. The chain's CDR3 is CASSFLGQGYGTQYF. CDR3 in DNA: TGTGCCAGCAGTTTCCTGGGACAGGGGTACGGGACCCAGTACTTC.